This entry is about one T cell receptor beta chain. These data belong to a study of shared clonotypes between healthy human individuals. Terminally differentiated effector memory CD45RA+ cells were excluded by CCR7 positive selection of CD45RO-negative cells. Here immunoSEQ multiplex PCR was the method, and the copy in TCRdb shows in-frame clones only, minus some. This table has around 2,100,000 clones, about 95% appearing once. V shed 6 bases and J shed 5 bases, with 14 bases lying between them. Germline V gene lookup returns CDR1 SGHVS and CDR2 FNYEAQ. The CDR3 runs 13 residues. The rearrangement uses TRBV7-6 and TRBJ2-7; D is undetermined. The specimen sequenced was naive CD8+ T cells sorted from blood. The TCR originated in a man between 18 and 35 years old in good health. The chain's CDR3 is CASSPAGWDEQYF. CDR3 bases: TGTGCCAGCAGTCCCGCCGGATGGGACGAGCAGTACTTC. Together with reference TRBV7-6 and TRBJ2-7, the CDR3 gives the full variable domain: GAGVSQSPRYKVTKRGQDVALRCDPISGHVSLYWYRQALGQGPEFLTYFNYEAQQDKSGLPNDRFSAERPEGSISTLTIQRTEQRDSAMYRCASSPAGWDEQYFGPGTRLTVT.